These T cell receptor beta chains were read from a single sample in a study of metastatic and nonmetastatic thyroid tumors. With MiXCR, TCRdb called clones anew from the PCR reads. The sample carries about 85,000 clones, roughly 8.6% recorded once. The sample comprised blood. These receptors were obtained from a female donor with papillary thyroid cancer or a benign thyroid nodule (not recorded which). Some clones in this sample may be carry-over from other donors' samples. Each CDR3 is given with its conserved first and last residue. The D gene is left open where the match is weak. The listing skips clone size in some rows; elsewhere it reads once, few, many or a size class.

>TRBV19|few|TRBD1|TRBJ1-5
CASSIGQGANQPQHF
TGTGCCAGTAGTATCGGACAGGGGGCGAATCAGCCCCAGCATTTT
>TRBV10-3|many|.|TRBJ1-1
CAISELGGRAEAFF
TGTGCCATCAGTGAGTTGGGGGGTCGGGCTGAAGCTTTCTTT
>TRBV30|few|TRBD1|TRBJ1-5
CAWSTGANSNQPQHF
TGTGCCTGGAGCACAGGGGCCAATAGCAATCAGCCCCAGCATTTT
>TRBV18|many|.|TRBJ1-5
CASSPAGTLNQPQHF
TGTGCCAGCTCACCTGCCGGGACTTTAAACCAGCCCCAGCATTTT
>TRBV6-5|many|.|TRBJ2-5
CASSYLGAMKETQYF
TGTGCCAGCAGTTACTTAGGGGCAATGAAAGAGACCCAGTACTTC
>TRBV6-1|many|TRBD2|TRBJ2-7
CASRGLAGGQNEQYF
TGTGCCAGCAGGGGACTAGCGGGGGGGCAGAACGAGCAGTACTTC
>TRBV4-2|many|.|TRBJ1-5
CASSQVQGGNQPQHF
TGTGCCAGCAGCCAAGTCCAGGGAGGCAATCAGCCCCAGCATTTT
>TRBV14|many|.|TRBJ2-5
CASGPLGGTQETQYF
TGTGCCAGCGGGCCCCTGGGCGGGACCCAAGAGACCCAGTACTTC
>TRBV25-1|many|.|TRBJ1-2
CANEGGHTF
TGTGCCAACGAGGGGGGGCACACCTTC
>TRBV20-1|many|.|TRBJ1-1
CSASLGDTEAFF
TGCAGTGCTAGTTTAGGGGACACTGAAGCTTTCTTT
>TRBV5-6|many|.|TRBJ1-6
CASSAGQTGSPLHF
TGTGCCAGCAGCGCCGGGCAAACGGGGTCACCCCTCCACTTT
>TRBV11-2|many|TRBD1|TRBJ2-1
CASRLDRDIMYYNEQFF
TGTGCCAGCAGATTGGACAGGGATATTATGTATTACAATGAGCAGTTCTTC
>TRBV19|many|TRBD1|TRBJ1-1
CASTSDRGLPNTEAFF
TGTGCCAGTACCAGCGACAGGGGGCTCCCGAACACTGAAGCTTTCTTT
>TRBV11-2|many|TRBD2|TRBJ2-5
CASTNLVPGLAGEETQYF
TGTGCCAGCACCAACCTAGTTCCGGGACTAGCGGGGGAAGAGACCCAGTACTTC
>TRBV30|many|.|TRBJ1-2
CAWSLGQFYGYTF
TGTGCCTGGAGCCTTGGACAGTTCTATGGCTACACCTTC
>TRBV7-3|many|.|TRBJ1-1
CASSLKSQLNTEAFF
TGTGCCAGCAGCTTAAAGTCGCAGTTAAACACTGAAGCTTTCTTT
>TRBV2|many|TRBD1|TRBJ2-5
CASRTTGGGETQYF
TGTGCCAGCAGGACGACAGGGGGCGGTGAGACCCAGTACTTC
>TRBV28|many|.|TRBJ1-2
CASGPGSNYGYTF
TGTGCCAGCGGGCCAGGGAGCAACTATGGCTACACCTTC
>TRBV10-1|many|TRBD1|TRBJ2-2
CASRATGDTGELFF
TGCGCCAGCAGGGCTACAGGGGACACCGGGGAGCTGTTTTTT
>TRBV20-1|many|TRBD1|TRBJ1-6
CSARRDSTSPLHF
TGCAGTGCTAGGAGGGACAGTACTTCACCCCTCCACTTT
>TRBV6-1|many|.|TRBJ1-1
CASRGLSTEAFF
TGTGCCAGCAGAGGGTTGAGCACTGAAGCTTTCTTT
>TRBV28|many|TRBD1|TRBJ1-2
CASSPDRVNYGYTF
TGTGCCAGCAGTCCCGACAGGGTGAACTATGGCTACACCTTC
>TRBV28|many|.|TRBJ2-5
CASSLRSRGVGQETQYF
TGTGCCAGCAGTTTAAGGTCTCGGGGCGTCGGCCAAGAGACCCAGTACTTC
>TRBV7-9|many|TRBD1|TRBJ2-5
CASSFSTGGGEETQYF
TGTGCCAGCAGCTTCTCGACAGGGGGAGGGGAAGAGACCCAGTACTTC
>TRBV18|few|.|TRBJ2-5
CASSPWTLRGSETQYF
TGTGCCAGCTCACCCTGGACACTTAGGGGGTCAGAGACCCAGTACTTC
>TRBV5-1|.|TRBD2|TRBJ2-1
CASSLGIIPGGGYNEQFF
TGCGCCAGCAGCTTAGGGATAATTCCGGGAGGCGGATACAATGAGCAGTTCTTC
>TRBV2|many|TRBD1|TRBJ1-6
CASSRTGGGSPLHF
TGTGCCAGCAGCAGGACAGGGGGAGGATCACCCCTCCACTTT
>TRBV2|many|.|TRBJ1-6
CASSRRDTEYNSPLHF
TGTGCCAGCAGTCGCCGGGACACTGAATATAATTCACCCCTCCACTTT